This TCR beta chain was profiled in a study of T cells after posttransplantation cyclophosphamide. Germline V gene sequence: CDR1 MNHEY, CDR2 SMNVEV (reference sequence). V shed 2 bases, J shed 2 bases, and the junction held 2 bases outside the gene matches. The CDR3 covers 15 residues. Study-wide points: Later blood repertoires were often dominated by clones from the donor CD8+ memory compartment. Recipient CMV seropositivity and CMV reactivation strongly tracked TRB clonality. Tissue-infiltrating T cells from skin or gut overlapped little with blood T cells.

The protocol was immunoSEQ multiplex PCR, while the TCRdb copy is restricted to in-frame clones and leaves out a portion. The sample has 25,000 to 35,000 clones, none seen only once. There are a few counts of this clone. Its antigen remains unknown. The specimen was PBMCs. This receptor was obtained from a young woman in good health and a related stem cell transplant donor. This sequence joins TRBV27 and TRBJ2-3; 9 bases match TRBD2. Here the CDR3 reads CASSLGGGATDTQYF. The CDR3 DNA sequence: TGTGCCAGCAGTTTAGGCGGGGGGGCCACAGATACGCAGTATTTT.